The 30 T cell receptor beta chains listed next were all sequenced from one sample in a study of OX40 agonist ivuxolimab in advanced cancers. Profiling relied on immunoSEQ multiplex PCR, and the TCRdb table lists in-frame clones only, not all of them. The sample lists fewer than 85,000 clones, roughly 81% occurring once. The source material was CD4+ or CD8+ T cells sorted from blood, sampled in a trial of the OX40 agonist ivuxolimab. These receptors all come from an adult with an advanced solid tumor such as melanoma, head and neck, liver or kidney cancer.

This chain uses TRBV6-1 with TRBJ2-2; D is possibly TRBD1 (6 bases). CDR1 MNHNS and CDR2 SASEGT come from the germline V gene. V was cut by 1 base and J by 2 bases, with 14 bases left in between. CDR3 length: 17 residues. This CDR3 is CASSEDGRGGNTGELFF. Written as DNA, the CDR3 is TGTGCCAGCAGTGAAGATGGAAGAGGGGGAAACACCGGGGAGCTGTTTTTT.

This sequence joins TRBV18 and TRBJ2-5; no clear D. This CDR3 region has 12 residues. Germline CDR1 and CDR2: KGHSH and LQKENI. V lost 6 bases to trimming and J lost 5 bases, with 10 bases between them. The CDR3 loop reads CASSNPRETQYF. CDR3 DNA sequence: TGTGCCAGCTCCAACCCAAGGGAGACCCAGTACTTC.

The chain joins TRBV19 to TRBJ2-7; 10 bases map to TRBD2. The CDR3 is 14 amino acids. CDR1 LNHDA and CDR2 SQIVND come from the germline V gene (reference sequence). The V and J ends lost 2 bases and 4 bases, in that order; junction bases with no gene match: 2. As DNA, the CDR3 is TGTGCCAGTAGTATACTAGCGGGAGAGTACGAGCAGTACTTC. Translation gives CASSILAGEYEQYF.

This chain uses TRBV7-2 with TRBJ1-1; D ambiguous. Germline V CDR1 and CDR2: SGHTA, FQGNSA. This CDR3 contains 13 residues. The ends were cut back, 1 base at V and 9 bases at J, with 12 bases in the middle. The CDR3 reads CASSLGPADQAFF. The CDR3 DNA is TGTGCCAGCAGCTTAGGTCCGGCAGACCAAGCTTTCTTT.

The chain is built from TRBV5-1 and TRBJ1-5; D not certain. The CDR3 totals 15 residues. The germline V gene encodes CDR1 SGHRS and CDR2 YFSETQ. Trimming stripped 2 bases from V and 2 bases from J, with 11 bases between. CDR3 residues: CASSFSGEGNQPQHF. The CDR3 nucleotides read TGCGCCAGCAGCTTCTCCGGGGAAGGCAATCAGCCCCAGCATTTT.

This chain links TRBV6-1 with TRBJ2-1; 8 bases are shared with TRBD2. The V and J ends lost 2 bases and 10 bases, in that order; junction bases with no gene match: 13. The CDR3 length is 16 residues. Germline CDR1 and CDR2: MNHNS and SASEGT. CDR3 in DNA: TGTGCCAGCAGTGAATTAAACGGGAGGGCACTTGGAGAGCAGTTCTTC. It yields the protein CASSELNGRALGEQFF.

V usage is TRBV29-1 and J usage is TRBJ2-3, with 8 bases matching TRBD2. V lost 4 bases to trimming and J lost 5 bases; unmatched junction nucleotides: 5. Germline V gene data show CDR1 as SQVTM and CDR2 as ANQGSEA. The CDR3 runs 13 residues. The CDR3 coding sequence is TGCAGCGTTGGGACTAGCAGTCAAGATACGCAGTATTTT. As protein: CSVGTSSQDTQYF.

The V and J genes are TRBV2 and TRBJ2-2; 7 bases are shared with TRBD1. This CDR3 is built from 15 residues. V was clipped by 3 bases and J by 3 bases; unmatched bases: 4. Germline-derived CDR1 and CDR2 are SNHLY and FYNNEI. The CDR3 spells CASSETGLDTGELFF. CDR3 DNA sequence: TGTGCCAGCAGTGAGACAGGGCTGGACACCGGGGAGCTGTTTTTT.

This clone was detected only a few times. The chain couples TRBV28 to TRBJ2-7, with 7 bases lining up with TRBD2. Trimming removed 6 bases from V and 1 base from J; junction bases left unmatched: 6. Germline CDR1 reads MDHEN; CDR2 reads SYDVKM. This CDR3 is 14 amino acids long. The CDR3 DNA sequence: TGTGCCAGCAGGCCAGCGGGGAAATCCTACGAGCAGTACTTC. This gives the protein CASRPAGKSYEQYF.

The J gene is TRBJ2-7, the V gene TRBV4-2, with 9 bases fitting TRBD1. The CDR3 is 15 residues long. After removal of 1 base from V and 3 bases from J, the junction contained 4 bases not matched to a gene. Germline V lookup: CDR1 LGHNA, CDR2 YNFKEQ. As DNA, the CDR3 is TGTGCCAGCAGCCAAGGGGGGACAGGGTTCTACGAGCAGTACTTC. Its translation is CASSQGGTGFYEQYF.

V is TRBV30 and J is TRBJ1-6; TRBD1 matches at 8 bases. V lost 5 bases and J lost 6; bases outside the gene matches: 6. CDR3 length equals 14 residues. The germline gives CDR1 GTSNPN, CDR2 SVGIG (reference sequence). The DNA for the CDR3 is TGTGCCTGGGAACGTGACAGGGGTAATTCACCCCTCCACTTT. It encodes CAWERDRGNSPLHF.

The chain combines TRBV5-1 with TRBJ2-1; 13 bases align to TRBD2. Trimming at V came to 2 bases and at J to 4 bases, leaving 6 bases not matched to a gene. CDR1 is SGHRS, CDR2 YFSETQ, per germline. This CDR3 has 17 residues. This CDR3 is CASSFNGLAGVYNEQFF. DNA of the CDR3: TGCGCCAGCAGCTTCAATGGACTAGCGGGGGTTTACAATGAGCAGTTCTTC.

This rearrangement joins TRBV28 to TRBJ1-4; D is undetermined. The CDR3 has 14 residues. Trimming shortened V by 3 bases and J by 10 bases, and 15 bases separated the two germline ends. Germline values: CDR1 MDHEN, CDR2 SYDVKM. CDR3 residues: CASSFGGVKGKLFF. The CDR3 nucleotides read TGTGCCAGCAGTTTTGGCGGCGTTAAGGGAAAACTGTTTTTT.

The chain links TRBV19 to TRBJ1-5, with 8 bases fitting TRBD1. Germline-derived CDR1 and CDR2 are LNHDA and SQIVND (reference sequence). The ends lost 5 bases at V and 4 bases at J; junction bases unmatched: 7. The CDR3 is 15 residues long. The CDR3 nucleotides are TGTGCCAGTAGTGCTGGACAGGGTCGGAATCAGCCCCAGCATTTT. Its protein product is CASSAGQGRNQPQHF.

The chain employs TRBV19 and TRBJ2-1; D perhaps matches TRBD1 (6 bases). V lost 1 base and J 5 bases, leaving 15 bases between the germline ends. The CDR3 sequence is 16 residues long. CDR1 is LNHDA and CDR2 is SQIVND in the germline V gene (reference sequence). The CDR3 DNA follows: TGTGCCAGTAGTATAGGGTTGATACAGGGAAACAATGAGCAGTTCTTC. Its protein product is CASSIGLIQGNNEQFF.

This chain connects TRBV5-8 to TRBJ2-7, with D perhaps TRBD1 (6 bases). The CDR3 runs 13 residues. The ends were cut back, 5 bases at V and 5 bases at J, with 14 bases in the middle. The germline gives CDR1 SGHTS, CDR2 YDEGEE. The CDR3 DNA follows: TGTGCCAGCAGTTCGTCCACAGGGCACGAGCAGTACTTC. Amino acid sequence: CASSSSTGHEQYF.

This clone appeared once. The chain carries TRBV28 and TRBJ2-7; D is unresolved. Germline loops: CDR1 MDHEN, CDR2 SYDVKM. This CDR3 is built from 13 residues. Deletions cut 2 bases from V and 7 bases from J, with 12 bases between. The CDR3 loop is CASSLTSPGEQYF. CDR3 bases: TGTGCCAGCAGTTTAACTTCCCCTGGGGAGCAGTACTTC.

V usage is TRBV7-9 and J usage is TRBJ2-2; D is perhaps TRBD2 (5 bases). With 5 bases removed from V and 5 bases from J, the gap between germline ends came to 21 bases. This CDR3 has 17 amino acids. The germline CDR1 and CDR2 sequences are SEHNR and FQNEAQ (reference sequence). CDR3 region: CASSPSVGGSFTGELFF. The CDR3 DNA sequence: TGTGCCAGCAGCCCCTCGGTAGGAGGCAGCTTTACCGGGGAGCTGTTTTTT. The complete variable domain, with remaining parts taken from reference TRBV7-9 and TRBJ2-2, reads DTGVSQNPRHKITKRGQNVTFRCDPISEHNRLYWYRQTLGQGPEFLTYFQNEAQLEKSRLLSDRFSAERPKGSFSTLEIQRTEQGDSAMYLCASSPSVGGSFTGELFFGEGSRLTVL.

Judged by abundance, this clone is medium-sized. The chain uses TRBV29-1 and TRBJ2-1; a possible D gene is TRBD1 (5 bases). With 4 bases removed from V and 10 bases from J, the gap between germline ends came to 8 bases. CDR1 and CDR2 from the germline V gene are SQVTM and ANQGSEA. The CDR3 has 10 residues. For the CDR3, the DNA is TGCAGCGTTGGGACATGGGAGCAGTTCTTC. It yields the protein CSVGTWEQFF.

This rearrangement joins TRBV14 to TRBJ2-6, with a tentative D call TRBD1 (6 bases). The CDR3 is 15 residues long. Looked up from germline, CDR1 is SGHDN and CDR2 is FVKESK. The germline V and J ends were trimmed by 4 bases and 0 bases, with 7 bases remaining between them. In DNA, the CDR3 is TGTGCCAGCAGCCCGGACAGCTCTGGGGCCAACGTCCTGACTTTC. As protein: CASSPDSSGANVLTF.

The rearrangement links TRBV5-1 to TRBJ2-7; the match to TRBD2 covers 7 bases. Germline-derived CDR1 and CDR2 are SGHRS and YFSETQ. V shed 2 bases, J shed 5 bases, and the junction held 10 bases outside the gene matches. This CDR3 contains 15 residues. CDR3 residues: CASSLFSSGLDEQYF. Written as DNA, the CDR3 is TGCGCCAGCAGCTTATTTAGTAGCGGGCTGGACGAGCAGTACTTC.

The chain employs TRBV19 and TRBJ2-1; D is ambiguous. CDR3 size: 19 residues. From germline, CDR1 is LNHDA and CDR2 SQIVND (reference sequence). Trimming took 0 bases from V and 1 from J, leaving 19 bases between them. The chain's CDR3 is CASSIDRSLGMGSYNEQFF. In nucleotides, the CDR3 is TGTGCCAGTAGTATAGACAGAAGCCTGGGAATGGGGTCCTACAATGAGCAGTTCTTC.

The rearrangement joins TRBV5-1 to TRBJ2-7, with unresolved D. The V and J ends lost 4 bases and 4 bases respectively, with 12 bases between them. Germline V gene data show CDR1 as SGHRS and CDR2 as YFSETQ. This CDR3 is 13 amino acids long. CDR3 protein: CASSEALYYEQYF. The CDR3 bases are TGCGCCAGCAGCGAGGCCCTCTATTACGAGCAGTACTTC. Complete variable domain (other parts from reference TRBV5-1 and TRBJ2-7): KAGVTQTPRYLIKTRGQQVTLSCSPISGHRSVSWYQQTPGQGLQFLFEYFSETQRNKGNFPGRFSGRQFSNSRSEMNVSTLELGDSALYLCASSEALYYEQYFGPGTRLTVT.

The chain employs TRBV30 and TRBJ1-2, with TRBD1 matching over 9 bases. The germline V gene encodes CDR1 GTSNPN and CDR2 SVGIG (reference sequence). The CDR3 spans 13 residues. V lost 2 bases to trimming and J lost 9 bases; unmatched junction nucleotides: 7. CDR3 nucleotides: TGTGCCTGGAGTAAACAGGGGGCTGGTCGCTACACCTTC. Protein product: CAWSKQGAGRYTF.

J is TRBJ2-1 and V is TRBV19; D perhaps matches TRBD2 (5 bases). V lost 0 bases, J lost 6 bases, and 15 bases lay in between. Germline lookup yields CDR1 LNHDA and CDR2 SQIVND (reference sequence). The CDR3 loop spans 16 amino acids. The CDR3 bases are TGTGCCAGTAGTATAGATTGGAGAGGGCCGCTCAATGAGCAGTTCTTC. Translated: CASSIDWRGPLNEQFF.

The table lists this clone with a count of one. V usage is TRBV19 and J usage is TRBJ2-7, with D maybe TRBD2 (6 bases). The CDR3 covers 14 residues. CDR1 is LNHDA, CDR2 SQIVND, per germline (reference sequence). V lost 1 base to trimming and J lost 2 bases, with 9 bases between them. CDR3 amino acids: CASSIVAGPYEQYF. CDR3 coding DNA: TGTGCCAGTAGTATAGTGGCGGGACCCTACGAGCAGTACTTC. Drawing the rest from reference TRBV19 and TRBJ2-7, the complete variable domain is DGGITQSPKYLFRKEGQNVTLSCEQNLNHDAMYWYRQDPGQGLRLIYYSQIVNDFQKGDIAEGYSVSREKKESFPLTVTSAQKNPTAFYLCASSIVAGPYEQYFGPGTRLTVT.

The rearrangement links TRBV7-9 to TRBJ1-4; D is perhaps TRBD1 (5 bases). CDR3 length: 14 residues. CDR1 is SEHNR and CDR2 is FQNEAQ in the germline V gene (reference sequence). Trimming stripped 5 bases from V and 6 bases from J, with 13 bases between. The CDR3 reads CASSISPRDEKLFF. As DNA, the CDR3 is TGTGCCAGCAGCATATCCCCCAGGGATGAAAAACTGTTTTTT. The entire variable domain, with the rest obtained from reference TRBV7-9 and TRBJ1-4, is as follows: DTGVSQNPRHKITKRGQNVTFRCDPISEHNRLYWYRQTLGQGPEFLTYFQNEAQLEKSRLLSDRFSAERPKGSFSTLEIQRTEQGDSAMYLCASSISPRDEKLFFGSGTQLSVL.

The chain employs TRBV18 and TRBJ1-1; tentative D call: TRBD1 (6 bases). The V and J ends lost 0 bases and 1 base respectively, with 12 bases between them. Looked up from germline, CDR1 is KGHSH and CDR2 is LQKENI. CDR3 size: 16 residues. This chain's CDR3 is CASSPPAGVRNTEAFF. The CDR3 DNA reads TGTGCCAGCTCACCACCGGCAGGGGTCAGGAACACTGAAGCTTTCTTT.

J is TRBJ2-7 and V is TRBV6-6; 7 positions agree with TRBD1. CDR1 and CDR2 (germline): MNHNY, SVGAGI (reference sequence). The CDR3 loop spans 15 amino acids. Trimming took 3 bases from V and 0 from J; bases not matched to a gene: 5. CDR3 protein: CASSYRTGNSYEQYF. The CDR3 DNA is TGTGCCAGCAGTTATCGGACAGGCAACTCCTACGAGCAGTACTTC.

The V and J genes are TRBV18 and TRBJ1-1; 8 bases are a match to TRBD1. The CDR3 is made up of 15 amino acids. Trimming removed 5 bases from V and 4 bases from J; junction bases left unmatched: 9. Germline V gene sequence: CDR1 KGHSH, CDR2 LQKENI. The CDR3 DNA sequence: TGTGCCAGCTCAGCCCAGGGGGCTGGGGGCACTGAAGCTTTCTTT. Its translation: CASSAQGAGGTEAFF.